The T cell receptor beta chain described here comes from a study of technical replicates of blood from a handful of donors. Profiled with immunoSEQ multiplex PCR; TCRdb holds only in-frame clones, not every one. This sample has around 49,000 clones, with roughly 95% found just once. CDR1 and CDR2 (germline): MDHEN, SYDVKM. J lost 4 bases, V lost 5 bases, and 9 bases had no gene match. CDR3 length equals 15 residues. The TCR sequence derives from a human donor in good health. Specimen: T cells isolated from PBMCs. V gene TRBV28 combines with J gene TRBJ2-5; TRBD2 matches at 8 bases. The CDR3 coding sequence is TGTGCCAGCAGTCCCGGGACTAGTGGGGGAGAGACCCAGTACTTC. Protein sequence: CASSPGTSGGETQYF.